Presented here are 26 T cell receptor beta chains from one specimen sequenced in a study of vaccination effects on CD4 cells after COVID-19. Antigens of these TCRs are unknown. TCRdb keeps only in-frame clones here, not all; method: immunoSEQ multiplex PCR. The data contain some 68,000 clones, approximately 80% of them singletons. Prior to sequencing, the ViraFEST assay stimulated PBMC with viral peptide pools, which expanded the antigen-specific CD4+ T cells. When roughly eleven days of culture had elapsed, CD4+ T cells were isolated. As their vaccination, participants received two doses of either BNT162b2 or mRNA-1273. Material: CD4+ T cells from PBMCs cultured with HCoV-229E spike peptides, obtained after COVID-19 vaccination. Receptors were obtained from a human donor who received a COVID-19 vaccine.

This clone was counted between two and nine times. V gene TRBV25-1 combines with J gene TRBJ2-3; possible D gene TRBD1, 6 bases. Germline CDR1 is MGHDK and CDR2 is SYGVNS. This CDR3 is 14 amino acids long. Trimming cost V 3 bases and J 1 base, with 8 bases left between them. The CDR3 protein is CASSDYRGTDTQYF. For the CDR3, the DNA is TGTGCCAGCAGTGATTACAGGGGCACAGATACGCAGTATTTT.

This clone occurred a few times. This sequence joins TRBV2 and TRBJ2-4; 10 bases match TRBD1. Germline CDR1 reads SNHLY; CDR2 reads FYNNEI. The V segment lost 6 bases and the J segment 9 bases; nucleotides outside the gene matches: 14. The CDR3 runs 16 residues. The CDR3 loop is CASSGGPGQGKSIQYF. The CDR3 DNA reads as TGTGCCAGCAGCGGGGGCCCGGGACAGGGGAAGAGCATTCAGTACTTC.

The V and J genes are TRBV5-1 and TRBJ2-7, with a possible D match to TRBD1 (7 bases). The ends were cut back, 5 bases at V and 7 bases at J, with 16 bases in the middle. CDR1 is SGHRS, CDR2 YFSETQ, per germline. This CDR3 contains 13 residues. CDR3 bases: TGCGCCAGCAGGGCGGGACAGACTGGAGAGCAGTACGTC. It yields the protein CASRAGQTGEQYV.

The chain uses TRBV24-1 and TRBJ1-5; D ambiguous. CDR1 is KGHDR and CDR2 is SFDVKD in the germline V gene. The CDR3 has 13 amino acids. The V and J ends lost 4 bases and 4 bases respectively, with 7 bases between them. DNA of the CDR3: TGTGCCACCAGTGAAGTAGGAAATCAGCCCCAGCATTTT. Encoded protein: CATSEVGNQPQHF.

The V call is TRBV6-5, the J call TRBJ1-3, with a possible D match to TRBD1 (5 bases). Germline assignment: CDR1 MNHEY and CDR2 SVGAGI. Trimming removed 5 bases at V and 0 bases at J, with 11 bases between. This CDR3 has 15 amino acids. The CDR3 reads CASSPRRASGNTIYF. CDR3 bases: TGTGCCAGCAGTCCACGCAGGGCCTCTGGAAACACCATATATTTT.

V usage is TRBV29-1 and J usage is TRBJ2-7; 7 positions agree with TRBD1. In germline, CDR1 is SQVTM, CDR2 ANQGSEA. This CDR3 region has 15 residues. V trimming: 6 bases; J trimming: 3 bases; junction bases outside the gene matches: 14. The CDR3 spells CSVPNTGDKGYEQYV. As DNA, the CDR3 is TGCAGCGTGCCCAATACAGGGGATAAAGGCTACGAGCAGTACGTC.

The V and J genes are TRBV2 and TRBJ1-2; D unclear. This CDR3 is 13 amino acids long. Germline V gene data show CDR1 as SNHLY and CDR2 as FYNNEI. Trimming cost V 2 bases and J 4 bases, with 8 bases left between them. CDR3 nucleotide sequence: TGTGCCAGCAGTGAAAGCCGGGGCTATGGCTACACCTTC. It translates to CASSESRGYGYTF.

The chain has TRBV7-2 and TRBJ2-2, with D possibly matching TRBD2 (5 bases). Germline V CDR1 and CDR2: SGHTA, FQGNSA. Trimming cost V 7 bases and J 1 base, with 16 bases left between them. The CDR3 extends over 16 amino acids. The CDR3: CASKATSNRNTGELFF. CDR3 in DNA: TGTGCCAGCAAGGCAACTAGTAACAGGAACACCGGGGAGCTGTTTTTT.

The chain combines TRBV6-4 with TRBJ2-6, with D perhaps TRBD1 (6 bases). The V and J ends lost 4 bases and 0 bases respectively, with 13 bases between them. CDR3 length: 17 amino acids. The V gene's germline CDR1 is MRHNA and CDR2 SNTAGT. The CDR3 protein is CASSVHRADSGANVLTF. The CDR3 DNA follows: TGTGCCAGCAGTGTCCACAGGGCGGACTCTGGGGCCAACGTCCTGACTTTC.

The V call is TRBV24-1, the J call TRBJ2-3; D possibly corresponds to TRBD1 (5 bases). Trimming removed 0 bases from V and 0 bases from J, with 9 bases in between. Per the germline V gene, CDR1 is KGHDR and CDR2 is SFDVKD. The CDR3 loop spans 16 amino acids. Written as DNA, the CDR3 is TGTGCCACCAGTGATTTGCAGGGAACTAGCACAGATACGCAGTATTTT. Its translation: CATSDLQGTSTDTQYF.

V gene TRBV7-3 combines with J gene TRBJ1-6, with 7 nucleotides matching TRBD1. Germline values: CDR1 SGHTA, CDR2 FQGTGA. The CDR3 contains 13 residues. Unmatched junction bases numbered 3, after V lost 5 bases and J lost 8 bases. The CDR3 coding sequence is TGTGCCAGCAGCCGGACAGGCGATTCACCCCTCCACTTT. This translates into CASSRTGDSPLHF. The full variable domain, rest sourced from reference TRBV7-3 and TRBJ1-6, is GAGVSQTPSNKVTEKGKYVELRCDPISGHTALYWYRQSLGQGPEFLIYFQGTGAADDSGLPNDRFFAVRPEGSVSTLKIQRTERGDSAVYLCASSRTGDSPLHFGNGTRLTVT.

The gene calls are TRBV7-9 and TRBJ2-7, with TRBD1 matching over 7 bases. The CDR3 loop spans 12 amino acids. The V segment lost 5 bases and the J segment 7 bases; nucleotides outside the gene matches: 5. Germline lookup yields CDR1 SEHNR and CDR2 FQNEAQ (reference sequence). This chain's CDR3 is CASSRQGLEQYV. For the CDR3, the DNA is TGTGCCAGCAGCCGACAGGGTCTGGAGCAGTACGTC.

The V gene is TRBV6-6, the J gene TRBJ1-5, with a tentative D call TRBD1 (6 bases). V shed 2 bases and J shed 0 bases, with 11 bases lying between them. The CDR3 runs 16 residues. Germline lookup yields CDR1 MNHNY and CDR2 SVGAGI (reference sequence). In DNA form, the CDR3 reads TGTGCCAGCAGTTACCATCACAGGGATAGCAATCAGCCCCAGCATTTT. The encoded protein is CASSYHHRDSNQPQHF.

The rearrangement links TRBV6-5 to TRBJ2-2; D gene ambiguous. This CDR3 contains 10 residues. Germline V gives CDR1 MNHEY, CDR2 SVGAGI. The V and J ends lost 6 bases and 6 bases respectively, with 2 bases between them. The DNA for the CDR3 is TGTGCCAGCAGGTCCGGGGAGCTGTTTTTT. Its protein is CASRSGELFF.

This clone was counted only a few times. This chain joins TRBV24-1 and TRBJ2-2; maybe TRBD1 (5 bases). V gave up 4 bases and J gave up 5 bases, with 10 bases separating them. This CDR3 has 14 residues. Germline V gene data show CDR1 as KGHDR and CDR2 as SFDVKD. CDR3 sequence: CATSDPGNTGELFF. In nucleotides, the CDR3 is TGTGCCACCAGTGACCCAGGGAATACCGGGGAGCTGTTTTTT.

The V gene is TRBV29-1, the J gene TRBJ1-5; TRBD1 agrees at 8 bases. Germline trimming cut 6 bases from V and 3 bases from J; bases unmatched to any gene: 7. Germline V lookup: CDR1 SQVTM, CDR2 ANQGSEA. This CDR3 region has 14 residues. The CDR3 bases are TGCAGCGTGCGGACAGGGTTAGACAATCAGCCCCAGCATTTT. Protein product: CSVRTGLDNQPQHF. The full variable domain, its missing parts supplied by reference TRBV29-1 and TRBJ1-5, is SAVISQKPSRDICQRGTSLTIQCQVDSQVTMMFWYRQQPGQSLTLIATANQGSEATYESGFVIDKFPISRPNLTFSTLTVSNMSPEDSSIYLCSVRTGLDNQPQHFGDGTRLSIL.

The chain has TRBV5-1 and TRBJ2-1; 11 bases are shared with TRBD1. The ends lost 2 bases at V and 1 base at J; junction bases unmatched: 11. Germline loops: CDR1 SGHRS, CDR2 YFSETQ. This CDR3 spans 19 amino acids. The CDR3 sequence is CASSFGPRDRGGSYNEQFF. The CDR3 nucleotides are TGCGCCAGCAGCTTCGGACCGCGGGACAGGGGGGGTTCCTACAATGAGCAGTTCTTC.

This sequence joins TRBV7-2 and TRBJ2-5; either TRBD1 or TRBD2 may fit D (6 bases each). The CDR3 runs to 14 residues. The germline V gene encodes CDR1 SGHTA and CDR2 FQGNSA. Trimming stripped 3 bases from V and 5 bases from J, with 13 bases between. CDR3 in amino acids: CASSFRGAGETQYF. For the CDR3, the DNA is TGTGCCAGCAGCTTTAGGGGGGCGGGGGAGACCCAGTACTTC.

This chain joins TRBV6-5 and TRBJ1-3; D is undetermined. V lost 5 bases, J lost 4 bases, and 15 bases lay in between. Germline V gives CDR1 MNHEY, CDR2 SVGAGI. The CDR3 consists of 15 residues. As DNA, the CDR3 is TGTGCCAGCAGTATGATTTATACGGCAGGAAACACCATATATTTT. It specifies CASSMIYTAGNTIYF.

The genes are TRBV14 and TRBJ1-2; the match to TRBD1 covers 10 bases. CDR1 is SGHDN, CDR2 FVKESK, per germline. The CDR3 runs 15 residues. J was trimmed by 7 bases and V by 0 bases; bases with no gene match: 5. In DNA, the CDR3 is TGTGCCAGCAGCCAAGACGGGACAGGGGTTCGTGGCTACACCTTC. This translates into CASSQDGTGVRGYTF.

The gene calls are TRBV7-2 and TRBJ2-7; 8 bases align to TRBD1. V trimming: 4 bases; J trimming: 3 bases; junction bases outside the gene matches: 8. Germline V gene data show CDR1 as SGHTA and CDR2 as FQGNSA. This CDR3 is built from 15 residues. The CDR3 sequence is CASSSRQGKGYEQYV. As DNA, the CDR3 is TGTGCCAGCAGCTCTCGACAGGGGAAGGGCTACGAGCAGTACGTC.

This clone was detected once. V gene TRBV7-3 combines with J gene TRBJ1-2, with D maybe TRBD1 (5 bases). Trimming stripped 5 bases from V and 5 bases from J, with 12 bases between. The V gene's germline CDR1 is SGHTA and CDR2 FQGTGA. The CDR3 is 13 amino acids. The CDR3 here is CASSLGGEYGYTF. In DNA, the CDR3 is TGTGCCAGCAGCCTCGGGGGGGAATATGGCTACACCTTC.

The V and J genes are TRBV14 and TRBJ1-2; TRBD1 agrees at 8 bases. Germline trimming cut 4 bases from V and 5 bases from J; bases unmatched to any gene: 9. The CDR3 totals 15 residues. Germline lookup yields CDR1 SGHDN and CDR2 FVKESK. The DNA of the CDR3 is TGTGCCAGCAGCCCTCGGGCAGGGGGCATTTATGGCTACACCTTC. Translated: CASSPRAGGIYGYTF.

CDR3 DNA: TGTGCCAGCAGCTTACTAGGGTACGAGCAGTACGTC. Translation gives CASSLLGYEQYV. J is TRBJ2-7 and V is TRBV11-2; no reliable D call. Germline values: CDR1 SGHAT, CDR2 FQNNGV. With 2 bases removed from V and 4 bases from J, the gap between germline ends came to 6 bases. The CDR3 spans 12 residues.

This rearrangement joins TRBV4-2 to TRBJ1-2, with D perhaps matching TRBD1 (5 bases). The germline CDR1 and CDR2 sequences are LGHNA and YNFKEQ. Trimming removed 0 bases from V and 7 bases from J, with 12 bases in between. This CDR3 comprises 14 residues. The CDR3 DNA is TGTGCCAGCAGCCAAGATTATCAGGGTCGTGGCTACACCTTC. This codes for CASSQDYQGRGYTF.

CDR3 nucleotide sequence: TGTGCCAGTAGTATTCGGGGACAGGGGGTTTCTGGGGCCAACGTCCTGACTTTC. Protein sequence: CASSIRGQGVSGANVLTF. The chain joins TRBV19 to TRBJ2-6, with TRBD1 identical over 11 bases. The length of the CDR3 is 18 residues. With V trimmed by 3 bases and J by 1 base, 5 bases remained unmatched. Germline CDR1 is LNHDA and CDR2 is SQIVND (reference sequence). Together with reference TRBV19 and TRBJ2-6, the CDR3 gives the full variable domain: DGGITQSPKYLFRKEGQNVTLSCEQNLNHDAMYWYRQDPGQGLRLIYYSQIVNDFQKGDIAEGYSVSREKKESFPLTVTSAQKNPTAFYLCASSIRGQGVSGANVLTFGAGSRLTVL.